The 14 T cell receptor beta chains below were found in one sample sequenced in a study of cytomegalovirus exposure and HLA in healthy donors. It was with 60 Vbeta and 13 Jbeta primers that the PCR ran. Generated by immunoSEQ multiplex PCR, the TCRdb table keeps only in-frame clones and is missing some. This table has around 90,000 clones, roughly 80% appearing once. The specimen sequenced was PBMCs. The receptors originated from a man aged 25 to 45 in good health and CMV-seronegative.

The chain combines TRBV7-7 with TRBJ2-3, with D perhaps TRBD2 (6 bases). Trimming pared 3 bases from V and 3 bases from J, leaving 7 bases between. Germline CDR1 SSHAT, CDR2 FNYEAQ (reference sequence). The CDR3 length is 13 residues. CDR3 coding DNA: TGTGCCAGCAGCTTGGGGACTACAGATACGCAGTATTTT. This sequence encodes CASSLGTTDTQYF. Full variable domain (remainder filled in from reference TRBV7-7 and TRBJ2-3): GAGVSQSPRYKVTKRGQDVTLRCDPISSHATLYWYQQALGQGPEFLTYFNYEAQPDKSGLPSDRFSAERPEGSISTLTIQRTEQRDSAMYRCASSLGTTDTQYFGPGTRLTVL.

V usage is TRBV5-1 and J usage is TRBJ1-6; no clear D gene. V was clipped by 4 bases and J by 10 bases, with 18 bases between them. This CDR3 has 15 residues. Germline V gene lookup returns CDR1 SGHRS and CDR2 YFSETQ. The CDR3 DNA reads TGCGCCAGCAGCACTCGCGGGAGGGAAGGATCACCCCTCCACTTT. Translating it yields CASSTRGREGSPLHF.

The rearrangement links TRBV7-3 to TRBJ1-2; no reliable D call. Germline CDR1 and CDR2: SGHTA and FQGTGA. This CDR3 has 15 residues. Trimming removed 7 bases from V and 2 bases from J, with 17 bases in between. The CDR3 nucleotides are TGTGCCAGCACTCCCCACCCAACAGACAACTATGGCTACACCTTC. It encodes CASTPHPTDNYGYTF.

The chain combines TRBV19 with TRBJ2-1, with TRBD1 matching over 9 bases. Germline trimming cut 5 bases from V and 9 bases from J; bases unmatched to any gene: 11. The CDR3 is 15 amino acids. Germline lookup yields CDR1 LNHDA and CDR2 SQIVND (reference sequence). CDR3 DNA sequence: TGTGCCAGTAGTGGGGCCGGGACAGGGTTCGGTGAGCAGTTCTTC. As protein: CASSGAGTGFGEQFF. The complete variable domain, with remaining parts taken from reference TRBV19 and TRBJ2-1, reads DGGITQSPKYLFRKEGQNVTLSCEQNLNHDAMYWYRQDPGQGLRLIYYSQIVNDFQKGDIAEGYSVSREKKESFPLTVTSAQKNPTAFYLCASSGAGTGFGEQFFGPGTRLTVL.

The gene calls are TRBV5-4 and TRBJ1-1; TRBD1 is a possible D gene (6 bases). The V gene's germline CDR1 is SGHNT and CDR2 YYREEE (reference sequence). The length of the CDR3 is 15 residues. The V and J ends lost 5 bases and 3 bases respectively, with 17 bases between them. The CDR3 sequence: CASSSGTRLDTEAFF. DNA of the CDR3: TGTGCCAGCAGTTCCGGGACACGGTTGGACACTGAAGCTTTCTTT.

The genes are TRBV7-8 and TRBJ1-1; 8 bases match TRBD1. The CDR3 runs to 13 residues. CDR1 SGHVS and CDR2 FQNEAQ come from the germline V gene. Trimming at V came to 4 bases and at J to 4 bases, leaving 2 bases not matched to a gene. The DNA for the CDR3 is TGTGCCAGCAGCTACACAGGGGGCACTGAAGCTTTCTTT. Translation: CASSYTGGTEAFF.

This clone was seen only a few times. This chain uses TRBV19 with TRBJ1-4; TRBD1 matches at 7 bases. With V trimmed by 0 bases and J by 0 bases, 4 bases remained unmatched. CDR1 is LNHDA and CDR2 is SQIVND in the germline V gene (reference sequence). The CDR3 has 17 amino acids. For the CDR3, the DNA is TGTGCCAGTAGTATAGATCCCGGGACAGCAACTAATGAAAAACTGTTTTTT. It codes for CASSIDPGTATNEKLFF.

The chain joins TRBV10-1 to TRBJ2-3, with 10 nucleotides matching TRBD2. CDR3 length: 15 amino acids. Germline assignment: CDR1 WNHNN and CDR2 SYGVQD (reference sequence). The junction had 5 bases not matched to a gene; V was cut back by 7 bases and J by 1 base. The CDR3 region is CASTLGTSGTDTQYF. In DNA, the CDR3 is TGCGCCAGCACCCTCGGGACTAGCGGCACAGATACGCAGTATTTT.

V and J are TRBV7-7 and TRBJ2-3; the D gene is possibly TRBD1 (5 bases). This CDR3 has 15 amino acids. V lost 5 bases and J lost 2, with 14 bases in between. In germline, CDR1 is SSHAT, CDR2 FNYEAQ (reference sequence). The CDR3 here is CASSPQGPPTDTQYF. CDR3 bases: TGTGCCAGCAGCCCCCAGGGTCCCCCCACAGATACGCAGTATTTT.

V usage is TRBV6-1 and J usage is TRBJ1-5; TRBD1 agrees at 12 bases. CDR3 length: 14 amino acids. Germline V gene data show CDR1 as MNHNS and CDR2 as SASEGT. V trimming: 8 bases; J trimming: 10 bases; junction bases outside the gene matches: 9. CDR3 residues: CASVEGTGGLPQHF. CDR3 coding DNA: TGTGCCAGCGTTGAAGGGACAGGGGGCCTTCCCCAGCATTTT.

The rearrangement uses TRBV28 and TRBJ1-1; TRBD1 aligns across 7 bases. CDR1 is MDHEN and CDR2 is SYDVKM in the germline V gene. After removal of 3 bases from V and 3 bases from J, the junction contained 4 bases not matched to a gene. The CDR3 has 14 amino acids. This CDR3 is CASSLSGGYTEAFF. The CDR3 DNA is TGTGCCAGCAGTTTGTCAGGGGGGTACACTGAAGCTTTCTTT.

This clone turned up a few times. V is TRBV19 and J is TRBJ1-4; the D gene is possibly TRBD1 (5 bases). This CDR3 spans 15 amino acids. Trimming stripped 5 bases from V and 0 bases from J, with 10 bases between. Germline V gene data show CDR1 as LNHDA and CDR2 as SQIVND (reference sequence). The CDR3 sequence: CASSVTGATNEKLFF. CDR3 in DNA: TGTGCCAGTAGTGTAACAGGTGCAACTAATGAAAAACTGTTTTTT.

CDR3 bases: TGTGCCAGCAGCTTTATGAGCTACAATGAGCAGTTCTTC. Its translation is CASSFMSYNEQFF. The chain recombines TRBV5-5 with TRBJ2-1; D gene unclear. The germline V gene has CDR1 SGHKS and CDR2 YYEKEE (reference sequence). V dropped 2 bases and J dropped 3 bases, with 6 bases sitting between them. The CDR3 runs to 13 residues.

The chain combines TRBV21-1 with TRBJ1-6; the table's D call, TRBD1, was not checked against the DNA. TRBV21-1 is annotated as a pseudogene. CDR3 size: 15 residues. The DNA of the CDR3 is TGTGCCAGCAGCATTCCGGACAGGGGGAATTCACCCCTCCACTTT. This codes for CASSIPDRGNSPLHF.